These T cell receptor beta chains were read from a single sample in a study of T cells after yellow fever vaccination. TCRdb called the 5' RACE reads again in MiXCR, with one record for every CDR3 protein. The data show some 130,000 distinct CDR3 sequences, under 8% seen once. The material sequenced was CD4+ T cells sorted from PBMCs, taken 10 days after the yellow fever booster vaccination. These receptors were obtained from a man aged 30-40 years who received the YFV17D yellow fever vaccine. Each CDR3 is given with its conserved first and last residue. The D gene is left open where the match is weak. Clone size is shown for a subset of rows, as once, few, many or a class of expanded clone.

d_call clone_size j_call v_call cdr3_aa cdr3_nt
TRBD2 many TRBJ2-1 TRBV4-2 CASSLTGRYNEQFF TGTGCCAGCAGCCTGACCGGGAGGTACAATGAGCAGTTCTTC
- many TRBJ2-3 TRBV2 CASRREVTDTQYF TGTGCCAGCAGGCGGGAAGTCACAGATACGCAGTATTTT
TRBD1 many TRBJ2-5 TRBV29-1 CSVDRDRGLETQYF TGCAGCGTTGACAGAGACAGGGGATTAGAGACCCAGTACTTC
- few TRBJ1-2 TRBV2 CASSEQAGSHHGYTF TGTGCCAGCAGTGAACAGGCAGGTTCCCACCATGGCTACACCTTC
TRBD1 many TRBJ2-2 TRBV7-2 CASSLAGTGTGELFF TGTGCCAGCAGCTTGGCCGGGACAGGGACCGGGGAGCTGTTTTTT
- few TRBJ2-7 TRBV24-1 CATSDATPGHSSYEQYF TGTGCCACCAGTGATGCAACACCGGGACATAGCTCCTACGAGCAGTACTTC
TRBD1 many TRBJ1-3 TRBV20-1 CSAGQGSGNTIYF TGCAGTGCCGGACAGGGCTCTGGAAACACCATATATTTT
- - TRBJ2-1 TRBV20-1 CSATHGSLKGNEQFF TGCAGTGCAACTCATGGCAGTTTGAAAGGGAATGAGCAGTTCTTC
- many TRBJ2-1 TRBV12-3/TRBV12-4 CASSLGPSRSDEQFF TGTGCCAGCAGTTTAGGGCCCAGCCGCAGCGATGAGCAGTTCTTC
- many TRBJ1-5 TRBV9 CASSGDSFSNQPQHF TGTGCCAGCAGCGGTGACAGCTTTAGCAATCAGCCCCAGCATTTT
- many TRBJ2-1 TRBV7-8 CASSLARRTSYNEQFF TGTGCCAGCAGCTTAGCGCGGAGAACCTCCTACAATGAGCAGTTCTTC
- many TRBJ2-1 TRBV9 CASSVDGLSSYNEQFF TGTGCCAGCAGCGTAGACGGGCTCTCGTCCTACAATGAGCAGTTCTTC
TRBD2 many TRBJ2-1 TRBV30 CAWTAFGRKNEQFF TGTGCCTGGACCGCCTTCGGGAGGAAGAATGAGCAGTTCTTC
- few TRBJ2-1 TRBV11-2 CASSSQVSYNEQFF TGTGCCAGCAGCTCACAGGTCTCCTACAATGAGCAGTTCTTC
TRBD2 many TRBJ2-7 TRBV5-1 CASSYSGRYHEQYF TGCGCCAGCAGCTATAGCGGGAGATATCACGAGCAGTACTTC
- many TRBJ1-6 TRBV20-1 CSARTAFNSPLHF TGCAGTGCTAGAACCGCGTTTAATTCACCCCTCCACTTT
TRBD1 few TRBJ1-1 TRBV10-3 CAISERGTGEGTEAFF TGTGCCATCAGTGAGAGGGGGACAGGGGAGGGTACTGAAGCTTTCTTT
TRBD2 many TRBJ2-3 TRBV29-1 CSVLLAGGGDTQYF TGCAGCGTTCTTCTAGCGGGAGGTGGGGATACGCAGTATTTT
- many TRBJ2-7 TRBV13 CASSVGQRDDEQYF TGTGCCAGCAGCGTGGGACAGCGGGACGACGAGCAGTACTTC
TRBD1 few TRBJ2-7 TRBV18 CASSLQPGTGDKQYF TGTGCCAGCTCCCTCCAGCCCGGGACAGGGGACAAGCAGTACTTC
TRBD1 - TRBJ1-1 TRBV4-3 CASSQDIRGDTEAFF TGCGCCAGCAGCCAAGATATCAGGGGGGACACTGAAGCTTTCTTT
TRBD1 many TRBJ2-7 TRBV11-3 CASSLDGTGAYEQYF TGTGCCAGCAGCTTAGATGGGACAGGGGCCTACGAGCAGTACTTC
- many TRBJ2-3 TRBV7-3 CASGKNVYGDTQYF TGTGCCAGCGGGAAGAATGTCTACGGGGATACGCAGTATTTT